These 12 T cell receptor beta chains came from one sample sequenced in a study of cytomegalovirus exposure and HLA in healthy donors (dated by TCRdb to the late 2010s). The library was produced with the immunoSEQ multiplex PCR assay. For the multiplex PCR, a mixture combining 60 forward primers for TCR Vbeta segments and 13 reverse primers for TCR Jbeta segments was used. TCRdb obtained this table from immuneACCESS and retained in-frame rearrangements with V and J assigned. These tables miss some clones; where compared with another copy, unresolved V genes account for less than half of the shortfall, and the remainder is unexplained. The sample's records list 65,000 to 95,000 clones. Clones ranked in the top ten supply 7.5% to 8% of the sample. The sample taken for sequencing was PBMCs. These receptors were collected from a female donor in good health and CMV-seropositive.

This CDR3 reads CASSLSPDRADGYTF. The DNA for the CDR3 is TGTGCCAGCAGCCTTTCCCCCGACAGGGCTGATGGCTACACCTTC. The chain carries TRBV16 and TRBJ1-2; TRBD1 aligns across 7 bases. Per germline, CDR1 KGHSY and CDR2 FQNENV. The CDR3 loop spans 15 amino acids. J was trimmed by 6 bases and V by 4 bases; bases with no gene match: 11. Supplemented by reference TRBV16 and TRBJ1-2, the full variable domain reads GEEVAQTPKHLVRGEGQKAKLYCAPIKGHSYVFWYQQVLKNEFKFLISFQNENVFDETGMPKERFSAKCLPNSPCSLEIQATKLEDSAVYFCASSLSPDRADGYTFGSGTRLTVV.

This chain joins TRBV7-9 and TRBJ1-1; D is possibly TRBD1 (5 bases). This CDR3 spans 11 amino acids. From germline, CDR1 is SEHNR and CDR2 FQNEAQ (reference sequence). Trimming removed 4 bases from V and 7 bases from J, with 7 bases in between. In nucleotides, the CDR3 is TGTGCCAGCAGCTGGGGGGGTGAAGCTTTCTTT. Translating it yields CASSWGGEAFF.

The chain is built from TRBV7-2 and TRBJ1-3, with 7 positions matching TRBD1. The CDR3 is 13 amino acids. The J segment lost 10 bases and the V segment lost 4 bases, leaving 7 bases of the junction unmatched. Germline CDR1 SGHTA, CDR2 FQGNSA. The chain's CDR3 is CASSSDQQGTIYF. For the CDR3, the DNA is TGTGCCAGCAGCTCAGATCAACAGGGGACCATATATTTT.

The chain joins TRBV29-1 to TRBJ1-1; D unclear. CDR1 and CDR2 (germline): SQVTM, ANQGSEA. Trimming cost V 3 bases and J 3 bases, with 5 bases left between them. The CDR3 sequence is 11 residues long. The chain's CDR3 is CSVDQYTEAFF. DNA for the CDR3: TGCAGCGTTGACCAGTACACTGAAGCTTTCTTT.

V gene TRBV6-5 combines with J gene TRBJ2-7; TRBD2 matches at 10 bases. J gave up 3 bases and V 4 bases, and 6 bases lay outside the gene matches. The germline gives CDR1 MNHEY, CDR2 SVGAGI. This CDR3 has 15 amino acids. The CDR3 nucleotides read TGTGCCAGCAGTTCCCGACTAGCGGGCAACTACGAGCAGTACTTC. Amino acids: CASSSRLAGNYEQYF.

The V gene is TRBV9, the J gene TRBJ2-5; 8 positions match TRBD2. CDR3 length: 17 amino acids. Germline lookup yields CDR1 SGDLS and CDR2 YYNGEE. The junction had 15 bases not matched to a gene; V was cut back by 6 bases and J by 2 bases. CDR3 bases: TGTGCCAGCAACCCGGGGGGGGGACTAGGCCTTCAAGAGACCCAGTACTTC. Its translation is CASNPGGGLGLQETQYF.

This chain joins TRBV30 and TRBJ1-1; tentatively, D is TRBD1 (5 bases). Trimming removed 7 bases from V and 1 base from J, with 7 bases in between. The CDR3 extends over 11 amino acids. Looked up from germline, CDR1 is GTSNPN and CDR2 is SVGIG (reference sequence). The CDR3 loop reads CASRENTEAFF. Here the CDR3 DNA reads TGTGCCTCCAGGGAGAACACTGAAGCTTTCTTT.

The V and J genes are TRBV15 and TRBJ1-6; 7 nucleotides agree with TRBD1. The germline V gene has CDR1 LNHNV and CDR2 YYDKDF (reference sequence). The V gene end was trimmed by 2 bases and the J gene end by 7 bases; junction bases not matched to a gene: 5. The CDR3 extends over 15 amino acids. CDR3 protein: CATSRTRDRNSPLHF. The DNA of the CDR3 is TGTGCCACCAGCAGAACGCGGGACAGAAATTCACCCCTCCACTTT.

This chain joins TRBV2 and TRBJ1-2, with 10 bases aligning to TRBD1. J gave up 7 bases and V 2 bases, and 7 bases lay outside the gene matches. The CDR3 is made up of 15 amino acids. Germline CDR1 SNHLY, CDR2 FYNNEI. Here the CDR3 reads CASSEHRQGAGGYTF. The DNA for the CDR3 is TGTGCCAGCAGTGAACATCGACAGGGGGCGGGTGGCTACACCTTC. The whole variable domain, remainder taken from reference TRBV2 and TRBJ1-2, is EPEVTQTPSHQVTQMGQEVILRCVPISNHLYFYWYRQILGQKVEFLVSFYNNEISEKSEIFDDQFSVERPDGSNFTLKIRSTKLEDSAMYFCASSEHRQGAGGYTFGSGTRLTVV.

The rearrangement joins TRBV19 to TRBJ1-4; D is uncertain. V was cut by 1 base and J by 2 bases, with 11 bases left in between. CDR1 and CDR2 from the germline V gene are LNHDA and SQIVND (reference sequence). CDR3 length: 16 amino acids. The CDR3 DNA sequence: TGTGCCAGTAGTATAGTTGAGGGTCGGACTAATGAAAAACTGTTTTTT. Its translation is CASSIVEGRTNEKLFF.

J is TRBJ2-2 and V is TRBV4-3, with D perhaps matching TRBD2 (6 bases). Germline V CDR1 and CDR2: LGHNA, YSLEER. V lost 3 bases and J lost 5, with 16 bases in between. There are 16 residues in the CDR3. The CDR3 DNA reads TGCGCCAGCAGCCACCTGGAGGGTTTTGGGACCGGGGAGCTGTTTTTT. It is translated as CASSHLEGFGTGELFF.

The V call is TRBV6-5, the J call TRBJ2-7, with 12 bases fitting TRBD2. Germline V gene data show CDR1 as MNHEY and CDR2 as SVGAGI. The CDR3 spans 15 residues. V lost 5 bases, J lost 5 bases, and 7 bases stayed unmatched. CDR3 amino acids: CASSGGLAGTNEQYF. CDR3 coding DNA: TGTGCCAGCAGTGGAGGACTAGCGGGAACTAACGAGCAGTACTTC.